This T cell receptor (beta chain) was recorded in a study of T cell repertoires in cytomegalovirus infection. About the study: Public TCR beta signatures provided an indication of both CMV infection and a matching HLA type.

TCRdb itself ran the reads through MiXCR, one entry per CDR3 protein. The repertoire holds roughly 640,000 distinct CDR3 sequences, with around 24% as singletons. Germline CDR1 and CDR2: MNHEY and SMNVEV (reference sequence). The length of the CDR3 is 15 residues. V gave up 2 bases and J gave up 2 bases, with 12 bases separating them. The sequenced sample was CD8+ T cells from PBMCs. V is TRBV27 and J is TRBJ2-5, with D possibly TRBD2 on 7 matching bases. This receptor was taken from a human donor in good health (CMV status not recorded). Some clones in this sample may be carry-over from other donors' samples. CDR3 bases: TGTGCCAGCAGTTTAGGGGGGGGCGATCAAGAGACCCAGTACTTC. As protein: CASSLGGGDQETQYF.